This TCR beta chain originates from a study of cytomegalovirus exposure and HLA in healthy donors. Study results and limitations: Accurate prediction of most subjects' HLA-A and HLA-B alleles from TCR beta sequences was reported. Across all donors, roughly uniform sequencing depth was an assumption of the presence/absence analyses. The study flagged 150 to 200 TCR beta chains as cytomegalovirus-associated.

Primers: 60 Vbeta forward and 13 Jbeta reverse. The repertoire was sequenced with immunoSEQ multiplex PCR; TCRdb's copy has only in-frame clones and lacks some. This table has about 250,000 clones, roughly two thirds appearing once. Points on this clone: What it binds is unknown.

This CDR3 region has 12 residues. Germline assignment: CDR1 SNHLY and CDR2 FYNNEI. V was cut by 7 bases and J by 2 bases, with 8 bases left in between. Input material: PBMCs. The chain links TRBV2 to TRBJ1-2, with D perhaps TRBD1 (5 bases). This sequence originates from a female donor in good health and CMV-seronegative. The CDR3 coding sequence is TGTGCCAGCAACGGACAAAACTATGGCTACACCTTC. This gives the protein CASNGQNYGYTF.